The source of this TCR beta chain is a study of blood T cell repertoires in COVID-19. Turning to the study itself: The United States, Italy and Spain provided the acute and convalescent COVID-19 samples. PBMCs, B-cell-depleted T cells, or T cells were the source of the cDNA or gDNA that made up the material.

CDR3 length: 15 amino acids. Germline-derived CDR1 and CDR2 are SNHLY and FYNNEI. V gave up 2 bases and J gave up 8 bases, with 15 bases separating them. Enrollees, roughly 18 to 89 years old, lived in approximately 25 US areas. Profiled with immunoSEQ multiplex PCR; TCRdb holds only in-frame clones, not every one. The sample consists of roughly 250,000 clones, about 90% of them appearing once. The chain carries TRBV2 and TRBJ1-4, with D possibly TRBD1 on 5 matching bases. The sequence was collected from a woman aged 25 to 39 with acute COVID-19. The sequenced sample was PBMCs or T cells enriched from blood (not recorded which). The CDR3 sequence: CASSEWVGLGEKLFF. The DNA for the CDR3 is TGTGCCAGCAGTGAATGGGTGGGGCTGGGAGAAAAACTGTTTTTT.